Listed below are T cell receptor beta chains from one sample, sequenced in a study of CD8 T cells in Susac syndrome. TCRdb independently ran MiXCR on the immunoSEQ multiplex PCR reads; one entry per CDR3 protein. Of approximately 80,000 distinct CDR3 sequences in the sample, 90% to 95% were seen once. Source material: CD8+ T cells from PBMCs. The receptors were sampled from a human donor with multiple sclerosis. The CDR3 runs from the conserved cysteine through the conserved F or W. A D gene is named only where the DNA matches it firmly. Expanded clones get a size class; other rows say once, few or many, or leave the size out.

TRBJ1-2 | TRBD1 | TRBV4-1 | NA | CASSRSLDRGGGYTF | TGCGCCAGCAGCCGAAGCCTAGACAGGGGAGGTGGCTACACCTTC
TRBJ1-1 | NA | TRBV27 | NA | CASSPWGTNTEAFF | TGTGCCAGCAGTCCCTGGGGGACAAACACTGAAGCTTTCTTT
TRBJ2-7 | NA | TRBV12-3/TRBV12-4 | NA | CASSSGSGEQYF | TGTGCCAGCAGCTCGGGTTCGGGCGAGCAGTACTTC
TRBJ2-2 | NA | TRBV6-5 | NA | CASSYSYSVRVVNHGELFF | TGTGCCAGCAGTTACTCGTATTCGGTACGAGTGGTTAATCACGGGGAGCTGTTTTTT
TRBJ2-1 | NA | TRBV9 | NA | CASSVEENEQFF | TGTGCCAGCAGCGTAGAAGAGAATGAGCAGTTCTTC
TRBJ1-4 | NA | TRBV4-3 | once | CASSQDVGKGSNEKLFF | TGCGCCAGCAGCCAAGATGTCGGGAAGGGATCTAATGAAAAACTGTTTTTT
TRBJ2-7 | TRBD1 | TRBV19 | NA | CASGTGYPYEQYF | TGTGCCAGCGGGACAGGGTATCCCTACGAGCAGTACTTC
TRBJ1-2 | NA | TRBV7-8 | NA | CASSLDQGIVYGYTF | TGTGCCAGCAGCTTGGATCAGGGGATAGTGTATGGCTACACCTTC
TRBJ2-7 | TRBD2 | TRBV5-4 | NA | CASSESGGPQSEQYF | TGTGCCAGCAGCGAGAGCGGGGGGCCCCAGAGCGAGCAGTACTTC
TRBJ1-4 | NA | TRBV6-5 | NA | CASSYSSQGSNEKLFF | TGTGCCAGCAGTTACTCGTCACAGGGCTCTAATGAAAAACTGTTTTTT
TRBJ1-4 | NA | TRBV12-3/TRBV12-4 | NA | CASSFFEGEKLFF | TGTGCCAGCAGTTTCTTCGAGGGCGAAAAACTGTTTTTT
TRBJ2-1 | NA | TRBV24-1 | NA | CATSEMSEQFF | TGTGCCACCAGTGAAATGAGCGAGCAGTTCTTC
TRBJ2-7 | TRBD1 | TRBV27 | NA | CASSGTVSYEQYF | TGTGCCAGCAGTGGGACAGTCTCCTACGAGCAGTACTTC
TRBJ1-6 | NA | TRBV20-1 | NA | CSTPGGSYNSPLHF | TGCAGCACCCCCGGGGGGTCCTATAATTCACCCCTCCACTTT
TRBJ1-1 | NA | TRBV29-1 | few | CSVEGGRDTEAFF | TGCAGCGTTGAAGGGGGGAGAGACACTGAAGCTTTCTTT
TRBJ2-7 | TRBD1 | TRBV6-2/TRBV6-3 | once | CASSYSGGTGTYEQYF | TGTGCCAGCAGTTACTCGGGCGGGACAGGAACATACGAGCAGTACTTC
TRBJ1-6 | NA | TRBV6-5 | NA | CASSDINNSPLHF | TGTGCCAGCAGCGACATAAATAATTCACCCCTCCACTTT
TRBJ1-1 | NA | TRBV28 | NA | CASSFRGPLDTEAFF | TGTGCCAGCAGTTTCAGGGGCCCTTTAGACACTGAAGCTTTCTTT